This TCR beta chain was sequenced during a study of CD8 T cells in Susac syndrome. At the level of the study: The Susac syndrome patients that were sequenced included 5 or 6 with active disease and fewer than 10 in remission.

A quantity of about 0.5 to 1 ug RNA underwent reverse transcription using random hexamers. The CDR3 of TCR beta was amplified by immunoSEQ multiplex PCR across 54 Vbeta and 13 Jbeta. MiXCR, run by TCRdb on the immunoSEQ multiplex PCR reads, gives a single entry per CDR3 protein. This table holds about 140,000 distinct CDR3 sequences, more than 85% found once. The TCR comes from a human donor with Susac syndrome. The sequenced material came from CD4+ T cells from PBMCs.

CDR3 protein: CASSPTGPQHF. The CDR3, as DNA: TGTGCCAGCAGCCCGACGGGGCCCCAGCATTTT. The chain employs TRBV7-9 and TRBJ1-5; D gene unclear. With 5 bases removed from V and 9 bases from J, the gap between germline ends came to 8 bases. This CDR3 is built from 11 residues. CDR1 is SEHNR and CDR2 is FQNEAQ in the germline V gene (reference sequence).